This TCR beta chain appears in the sequencing data of a study of blood T cells in healthy people across ages. The use of a sample-barcoded 5' primer and a J-beta primer mix characterized a second PCR of about 7 to 12 cycles. TCRdb used MiXCR to reprocess the 5' RACE reads, holding one entry per CDR3 protein. This sample yields around 1,500,000 distinct CDR3 sequences, of which around 42% are seen a single time; 7.9% belongs to the top ten. Study-level findings and limits: In these data, TCR beta diversity tracked strongly with naive T cell percentage.

Trimming shortened V by 0 bases and J by 0 bases, and 15 bases separated the two germline ends. Germline V gives CDR1 SGHTS, CDR2 YDEGEE. The length of the CDR3 is 17 residues. Remarks on this clonotype: Its antigen is not known.

The chain combines TRBV5-8 with TRBJ1-2; tentatively, D is TRBD1 (6 bases). The receptor's source is a woman aged 18-35 years in good health. Sequenced: blood. CDR3 coding DNA: TGTGCCAGCAGCTTGGGGGGGCAGGCGGCTTCTAACTATGGCTACACCTTC. It yields the protein CASSLGGQAASNYGYTF. Complete variable domain (other parts from reference TRBV5-8 and TRBJ1-2): EAGVTQSPTHLIKTRGQQATLRCSPISGHTSVYWYQQALGLGLQFLLWYDEGEERNRGNFPPRFSGRQFPNYSSELNVNALELEDSALYLCASSLGGQAASNYGYTFGSGTRLTVV.